This T cell receptor beta chain came from a study of T-cell memory formation after mild COVID-19. Whole-study context: Clustering of TCRs was largely donor specific.

TCRdb re-called the 5' RACE reads with MiXCR, one entry per CDR3 protein. The sample shows about 400,000 distinct CDR3 sequences, about 22% of them seen only once. The germline CDR1 and CDR2 sequences are SGHVS and FNYEAQ. The V gene lost 0 bases and the J gene lost 8 bases, with 14 bases spanning the gap. This CDR3 is built from 15 residues. The receptor was derived from an adult woman who had mild COVID-19 (a few samples of this study predate the infection). Cell type and time point are not known. V is TRBV7-6 and J is TRBJ2-1; maybe TRBD1 (5 bases). Sequenced input: PBMCs or a T cell subset sorted from them (not recorded which). The CDR3 sequence is CASSLAGAVMHEQFF. The CDR3 nucleotides read TGTGCCAGCAGCTTAGCAGGGGCCGTTATGCATGAGCAGTTCTTC. Based on the CDR3 plus reference TRBV7-6 and TRBJ2-1, the full variable domain is GAGVSQSPRYKVTKRGQDVALRCDPISGHVSLYWYRQALGQGPEFLTYFNYEAQQDKSGLPNDRFSAERPEGSISTLTIQRTEQRDSAMYRCASSLAGAVMHEQFFGPGTRLTVL.